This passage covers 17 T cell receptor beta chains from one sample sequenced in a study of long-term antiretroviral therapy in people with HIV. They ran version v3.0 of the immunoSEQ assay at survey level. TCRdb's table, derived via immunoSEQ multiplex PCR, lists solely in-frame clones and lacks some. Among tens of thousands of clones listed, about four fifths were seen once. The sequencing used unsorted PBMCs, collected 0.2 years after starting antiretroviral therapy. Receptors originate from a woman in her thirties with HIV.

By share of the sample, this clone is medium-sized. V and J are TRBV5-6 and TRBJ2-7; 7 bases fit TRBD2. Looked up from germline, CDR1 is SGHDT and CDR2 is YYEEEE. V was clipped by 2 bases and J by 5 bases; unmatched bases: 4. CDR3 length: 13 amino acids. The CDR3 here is CASSFGGSNEQYF. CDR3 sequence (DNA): TGTGCCAGCAGCTTCGGGGGGAGTAACGAGCAGTACTTC.

CDR3 nucleotides: TGTGCCAGCAGCCAGGGGGGGAACACTGAAGCTTTCTTT. This translates into CASSQGGNTEAFF. The chain recombines TRBV5-6 with TRBJ1-1, with 7 bases that match TRBD1. J lost 1 base, V lost 4 bases, and 1 base had no gene match. The germline CDR1 and CDR2 sequences are SGHDT and YYEEEE. The CDR3 runs 13 residues.

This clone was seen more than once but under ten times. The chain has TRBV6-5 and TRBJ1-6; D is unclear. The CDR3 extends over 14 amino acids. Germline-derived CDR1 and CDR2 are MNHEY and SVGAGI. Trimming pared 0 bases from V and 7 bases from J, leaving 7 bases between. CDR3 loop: CASSYSGSNSPLHF. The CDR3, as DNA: TGTGCCAGCAGTTACTCAGGGTCCAATTCACCCCTCCACTTT.

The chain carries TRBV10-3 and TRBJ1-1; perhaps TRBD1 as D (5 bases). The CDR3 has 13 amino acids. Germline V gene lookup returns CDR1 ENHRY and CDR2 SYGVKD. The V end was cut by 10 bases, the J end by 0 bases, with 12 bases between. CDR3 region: CANSGGLNTEAFF. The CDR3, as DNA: TGTGCCAACTCCGGGGGGTTGAACACTGAAGCTTTCTTT.

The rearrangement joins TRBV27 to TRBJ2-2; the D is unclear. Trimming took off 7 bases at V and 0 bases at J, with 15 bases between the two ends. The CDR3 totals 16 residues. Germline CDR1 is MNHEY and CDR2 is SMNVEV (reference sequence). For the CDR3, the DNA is TGTGCCAGCACCTCCCCCAGGTTCCCGAACACCGGGGAGCTGTTTTTT. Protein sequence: CASTSPRFPNTGELFF.

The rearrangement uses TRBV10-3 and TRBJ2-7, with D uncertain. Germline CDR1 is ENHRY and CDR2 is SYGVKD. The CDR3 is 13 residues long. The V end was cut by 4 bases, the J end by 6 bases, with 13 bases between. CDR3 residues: CAISGTPGVEQYF. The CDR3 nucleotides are TGTGCCATCAGTGGAACTCCAGGTGTCGAGCAGTACTTC.

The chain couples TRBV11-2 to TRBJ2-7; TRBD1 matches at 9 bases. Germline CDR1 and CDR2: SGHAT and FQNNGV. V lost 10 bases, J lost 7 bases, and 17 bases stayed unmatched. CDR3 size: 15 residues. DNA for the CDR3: TGTGCCACCAGAAAACTCACAGGGGGCCCCAGGGAGCAGTACTTC. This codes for CATRKLTGGPREQYF.

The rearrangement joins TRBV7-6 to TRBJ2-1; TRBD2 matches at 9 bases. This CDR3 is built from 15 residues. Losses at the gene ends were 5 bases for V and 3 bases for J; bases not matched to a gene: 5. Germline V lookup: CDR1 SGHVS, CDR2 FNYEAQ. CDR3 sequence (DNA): TGTGCCAGCAGCGGTCTAGCGGGGAGCTACAATGAGCAGTTCTTC. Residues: CASSGLAGSYNEQFF. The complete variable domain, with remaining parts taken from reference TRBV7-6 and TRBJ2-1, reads GAGVSQSPRYKVTKRGQDVALRCDPISGHVSLYWYRQALGQGPEFLTYFNYEAQQDKSGLPNDRFSAERPEGSISTLTIQRTEQRDSAMYRCASSGLAGSYNEQFFGPGTRLTVL.

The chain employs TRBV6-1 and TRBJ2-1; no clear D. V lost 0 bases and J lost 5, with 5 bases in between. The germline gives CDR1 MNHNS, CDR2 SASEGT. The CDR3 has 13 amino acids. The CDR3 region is CASSEARNNEQFF. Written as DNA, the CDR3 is TGTGCCAGCAGTGAAGCGCGAAACAATGAGCAGTTCTTC.

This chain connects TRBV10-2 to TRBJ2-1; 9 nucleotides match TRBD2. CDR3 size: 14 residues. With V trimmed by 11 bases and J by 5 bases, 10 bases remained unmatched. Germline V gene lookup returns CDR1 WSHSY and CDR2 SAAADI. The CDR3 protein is CACIERGAHNEQFF. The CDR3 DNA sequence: TGCGCCTGCATCGAGCGGGGGGCCCACAATGAGCAGTTCTTC.

CDR3 bases: TGTGCTAGTGGTTTGGTTGGTGGGGGGGGCTACACCTTC. Translating gives CASGLVGGGGYTF. The gene calls are TRBV12-5 and TRBJ1-2, with D possibly matching TRBD1 (5 bases). V shed 0 bases and J shed 8 bases, with 10 bases lying between them. The CDR3 runs to 13 residues. Germline V gene sequence: CDR1 LGHNT, CDR2 FRNRAP.

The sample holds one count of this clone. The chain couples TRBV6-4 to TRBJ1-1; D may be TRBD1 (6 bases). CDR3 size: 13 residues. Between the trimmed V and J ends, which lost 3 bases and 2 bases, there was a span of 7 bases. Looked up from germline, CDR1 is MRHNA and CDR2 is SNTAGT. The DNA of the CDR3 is TGTGCCAGCAGTGAACAGGGTAACACTGAAGCTTTCTTT. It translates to CASSEQGNTEAFF.

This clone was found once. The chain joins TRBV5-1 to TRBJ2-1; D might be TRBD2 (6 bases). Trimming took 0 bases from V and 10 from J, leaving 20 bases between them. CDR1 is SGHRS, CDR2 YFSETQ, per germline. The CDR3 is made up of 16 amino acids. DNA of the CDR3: TGCGCCAGCAGCTTGGGGCAGGGTGGCGGGGCAGGCGAGCAGTTCTTC. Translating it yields CASSLGQGGGAGEQFF.

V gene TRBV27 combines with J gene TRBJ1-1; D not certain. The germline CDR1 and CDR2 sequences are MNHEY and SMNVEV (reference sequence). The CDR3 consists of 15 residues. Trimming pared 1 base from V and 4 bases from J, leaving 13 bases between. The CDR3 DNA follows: TGTGCCAGCAGTTTATTTCAGGACCAAACCACTGAAGCTTTCTTT. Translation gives CASSLFQDQTTEAFF.

The CDR3 protein is CASSAGMSSDEQFF. The CDR3 coding sequence is TGTGCCAGCAGCGCAGGCATGTCATCCGATGAGCAGTTCTTC. The rearrangement links TRBV9 to TRBJ2-1; D is uncertain. The CDR3 extends over 14 amino acids. Germline V gives CDR1 SGDLS, CDR2 YYNGEE. V lost 3 bases, J lost 8 bases, and 15 bases lay in between.

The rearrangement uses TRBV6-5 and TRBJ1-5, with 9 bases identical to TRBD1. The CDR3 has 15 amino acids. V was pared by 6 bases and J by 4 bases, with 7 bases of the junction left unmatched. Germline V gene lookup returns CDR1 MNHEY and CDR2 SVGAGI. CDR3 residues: CASSQDRGPNQPQHF. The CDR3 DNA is TGTGCCAGCAGCCAGGACAGGGGCCCGAATCAGCCCCAGCATTTT.

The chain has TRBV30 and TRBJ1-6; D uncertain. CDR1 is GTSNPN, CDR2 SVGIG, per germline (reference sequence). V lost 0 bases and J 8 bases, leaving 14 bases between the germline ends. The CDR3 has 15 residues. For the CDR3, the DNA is TGTGCCTGGAGTGTACAGTCAGGACTATATTCACCCCTCCACTTT. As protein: CAWSVQSGLYSPLHF.